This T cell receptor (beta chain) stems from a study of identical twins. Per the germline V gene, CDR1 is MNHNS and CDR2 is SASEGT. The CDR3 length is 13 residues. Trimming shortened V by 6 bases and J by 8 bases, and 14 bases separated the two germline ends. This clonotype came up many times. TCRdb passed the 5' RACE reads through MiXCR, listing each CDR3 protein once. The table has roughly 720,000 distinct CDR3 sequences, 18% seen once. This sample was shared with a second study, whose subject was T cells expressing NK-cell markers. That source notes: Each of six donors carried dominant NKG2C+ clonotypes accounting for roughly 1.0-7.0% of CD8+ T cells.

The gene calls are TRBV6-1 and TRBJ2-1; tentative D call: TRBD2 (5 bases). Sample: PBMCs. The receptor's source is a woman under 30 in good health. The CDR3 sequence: CASRPRLADEQFF. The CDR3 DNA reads TGTGCCAGCAGACCCCGGCTAGCCGATGAGCAGTTCTTC.